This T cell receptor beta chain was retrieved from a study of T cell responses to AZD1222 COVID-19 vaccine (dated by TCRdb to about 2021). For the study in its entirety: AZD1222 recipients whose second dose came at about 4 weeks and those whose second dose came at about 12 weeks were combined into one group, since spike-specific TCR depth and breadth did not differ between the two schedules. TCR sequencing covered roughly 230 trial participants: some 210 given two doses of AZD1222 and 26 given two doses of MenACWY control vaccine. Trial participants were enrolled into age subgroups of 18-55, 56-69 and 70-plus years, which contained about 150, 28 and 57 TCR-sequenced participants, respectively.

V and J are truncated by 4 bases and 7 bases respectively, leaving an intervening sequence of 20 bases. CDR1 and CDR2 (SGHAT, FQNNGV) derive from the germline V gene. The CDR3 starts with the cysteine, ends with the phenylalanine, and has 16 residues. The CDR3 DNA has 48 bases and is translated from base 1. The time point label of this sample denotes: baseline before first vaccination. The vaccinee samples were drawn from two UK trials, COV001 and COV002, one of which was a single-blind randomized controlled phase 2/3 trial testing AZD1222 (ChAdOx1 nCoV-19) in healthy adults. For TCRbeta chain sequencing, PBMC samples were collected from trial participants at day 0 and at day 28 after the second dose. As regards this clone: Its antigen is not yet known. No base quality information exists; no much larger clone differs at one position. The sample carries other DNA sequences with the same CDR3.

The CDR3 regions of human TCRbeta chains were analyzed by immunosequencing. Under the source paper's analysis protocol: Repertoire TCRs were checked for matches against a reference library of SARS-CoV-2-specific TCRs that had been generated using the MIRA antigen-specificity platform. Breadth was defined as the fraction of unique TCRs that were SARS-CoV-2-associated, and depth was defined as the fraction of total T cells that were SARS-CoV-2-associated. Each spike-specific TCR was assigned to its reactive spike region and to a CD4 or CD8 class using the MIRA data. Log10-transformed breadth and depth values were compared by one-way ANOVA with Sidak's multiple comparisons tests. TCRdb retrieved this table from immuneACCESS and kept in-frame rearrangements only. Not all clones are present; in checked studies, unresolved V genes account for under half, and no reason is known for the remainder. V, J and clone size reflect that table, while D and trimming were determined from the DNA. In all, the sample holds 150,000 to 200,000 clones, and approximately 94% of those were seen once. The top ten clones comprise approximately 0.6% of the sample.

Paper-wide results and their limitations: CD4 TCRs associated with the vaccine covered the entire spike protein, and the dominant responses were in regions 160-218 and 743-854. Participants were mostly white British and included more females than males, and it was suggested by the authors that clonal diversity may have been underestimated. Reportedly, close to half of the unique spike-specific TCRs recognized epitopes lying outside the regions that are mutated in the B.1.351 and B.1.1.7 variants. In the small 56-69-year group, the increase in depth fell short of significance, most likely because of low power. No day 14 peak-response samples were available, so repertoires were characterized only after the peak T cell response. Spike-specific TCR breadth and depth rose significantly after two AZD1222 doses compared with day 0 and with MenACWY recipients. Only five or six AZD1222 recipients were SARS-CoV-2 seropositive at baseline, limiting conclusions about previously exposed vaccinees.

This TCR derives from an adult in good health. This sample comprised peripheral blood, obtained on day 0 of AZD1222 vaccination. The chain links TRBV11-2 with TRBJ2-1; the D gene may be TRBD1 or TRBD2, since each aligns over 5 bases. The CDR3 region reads CASSSYRDRGLNEQFF. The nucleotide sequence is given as TGTGCCAGCAGCTCTTACCGGGATAGGGGTTTGAATGAGCAGTTCTTC. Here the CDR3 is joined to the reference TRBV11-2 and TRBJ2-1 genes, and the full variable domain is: EAGVAQSPRYKIIEKRQSVAFWCNPISGHATLYWYQQILGQGPKLLIQFQNNGVVDDSQLPKDRFSAERLKGVDSTLKIQPAKLEDSAVYLCASSSYRDRGLNEQFFGPGTRLTVL.